This TCR beta chain was captured in a study of cytomegalovirus exposure and HLA in healthy donors. The PCR made use of 60 Vbeta and 13 Jbeta primers. Assay: immunoSEQ multiplex PCR; the TCRdb copy retains only in-frame clones and omits some. Here the sample spans 200,000 to 250,000 clones, about 89% being singletons. CDR3 length equals 15 residues. V was trimmed by 0 bases and J by 2 bases, leaving 10 bases between them. Germline V gene data show CDR1 as MNHEY and CDR2 as SVGAGI. V usage is TRBV6-5 and J usage is TRBJ2-5, with a tentative D call TRBD2 (6 bases). The TCR was taken from a woman younger than 35 in good health and CMV-seronegative. The sequencing sample was made of PBMCs. The chain's CDR3 is CASSYSWDLQETQYF. Here the CDR3 DNA reads TGTGCCAGCAGTTACTCTTGGGACTTACAAGAGACCCAGTACTTC.